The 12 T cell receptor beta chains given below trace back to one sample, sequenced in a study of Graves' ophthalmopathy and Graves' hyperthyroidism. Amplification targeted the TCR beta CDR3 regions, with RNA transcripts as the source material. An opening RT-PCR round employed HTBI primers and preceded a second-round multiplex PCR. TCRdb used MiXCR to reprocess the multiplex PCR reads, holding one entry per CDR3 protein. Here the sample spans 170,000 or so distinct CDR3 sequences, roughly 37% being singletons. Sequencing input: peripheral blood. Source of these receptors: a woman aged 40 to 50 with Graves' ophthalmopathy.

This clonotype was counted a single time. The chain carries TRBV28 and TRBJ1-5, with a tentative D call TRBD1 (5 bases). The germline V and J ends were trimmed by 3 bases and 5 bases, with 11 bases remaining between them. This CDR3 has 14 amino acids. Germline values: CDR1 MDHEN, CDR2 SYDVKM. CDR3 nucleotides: TGTGCCAGCAGTTTCGACAGTGAAGATCAGCCCCAGCATTTT. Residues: CASSFDSEDQPQHF.

Written as DNA, the CDR3 is TGCAGTGCTAGAAACCTAGCGGGAGACATCTGGGTCCAAGAGACCCAGTACTTC. Translated: CSARNLAGDIWVQETQYF. This sequence joins TRBV20-1 and TRBJ2-5, with TRBD2 matching over 10 bases. V gave up 2 bases and J gave up 1 base; unmatched junction bases: 13. CDR3 length: 18 amino acids. Germline CDR1 is DFQATT and CDR2 is SNEGSKA (reference sequence).

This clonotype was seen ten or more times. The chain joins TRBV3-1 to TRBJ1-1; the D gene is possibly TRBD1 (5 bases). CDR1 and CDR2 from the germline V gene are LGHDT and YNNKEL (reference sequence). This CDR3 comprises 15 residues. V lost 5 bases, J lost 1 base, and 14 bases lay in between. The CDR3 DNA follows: TGTGCCAGCAGCACACCAGGGTATCGGAACACTGAAGCTTTCTTT. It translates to CASSTPGYRNTEAFF.

The CDR3 DNA is TGTGCCAGTCAGGAGAGGGGACGGCGGAACTATGGCTACACCTTC. It is translated as CASQERGRRNYGYTF. The chain links TRBV19 to TRBJ1-2; weak D call: TRBD1 (5 bases). V gave up 8 bases and J gave up 2 bases, with 18 bases separating them. Germline CDR1 is LNHDA and CDR2 is SQIVND (reference sequence). This CDR3 is built from 15 residues.

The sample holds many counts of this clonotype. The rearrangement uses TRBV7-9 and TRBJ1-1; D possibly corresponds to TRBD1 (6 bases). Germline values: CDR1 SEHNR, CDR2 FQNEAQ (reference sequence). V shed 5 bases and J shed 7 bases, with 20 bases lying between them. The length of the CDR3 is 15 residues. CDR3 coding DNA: TGTGCCAGCAGCCCGAACATGGGACACAAAGGTGAAGCTTTCTTT. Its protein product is CASSPNMGHKGEAFF.

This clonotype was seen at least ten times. This CDR3 reads CASSAPSGANVLTF. CDR3 in DNA: TGTGCCAGCAGTGCCCCCTCTGGGGCCAACGTCCTGACTTTC. The chain links TRBV2 to TRBJ2-6; D is undetermined. CDR3 length equals 14 residues. Germline-derived CDR1 and CDR2 are SNHLY and FYNNEI. The V end lost 4 bases, the J end lost 0 bases, and 4 bases lay between the germline ends.

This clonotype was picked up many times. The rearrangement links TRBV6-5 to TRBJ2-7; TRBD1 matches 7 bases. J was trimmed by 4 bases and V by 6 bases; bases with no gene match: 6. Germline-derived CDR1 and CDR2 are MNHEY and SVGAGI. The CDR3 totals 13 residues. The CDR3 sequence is CASSLDRRYEQYF. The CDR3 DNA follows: TGTGCCAGCAGCCTGGACAGGAGGTACGAGCAGTACTTC.

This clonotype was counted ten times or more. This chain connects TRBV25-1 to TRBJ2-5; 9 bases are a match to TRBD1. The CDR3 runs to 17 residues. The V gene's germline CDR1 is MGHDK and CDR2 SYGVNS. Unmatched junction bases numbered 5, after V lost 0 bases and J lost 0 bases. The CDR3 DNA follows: TGTGCCAGCAGTGAATACACCCGGGACAGGGACCAAGAGACCCAGTACTTC. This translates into CASSEYTRDRDQETQYF.

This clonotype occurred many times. The CDR3 region is CAWSWEGDEQYF. The CDR3 DNA reads as TGTGCCTGGAGTTGGGAGGGAGACGAGCAGTACTTC. This sequence joins TRBV30 and TRBJ2-7; 7 positions agree with TRBD2. The ends lost 2 bases at V and 5 bases at J; junction bases unmatched: 3. Germline CDR1 is GTSNPN and CDR2 is SVGIG (reference sequence). The CDR3 runs to 12 residues. Looking up the rest from reference TRBV30 and TRBJ2-7 gives the full variable domain: SQTIHQWPATLVQPVGSPLSLECTVEGTSNPNLYWYRQAAGRGLQLLFYSVGIGQISSEVPQNLSASRPQDRQFILSSKKLLLSDSGFYLCAWSWEGDEQYFGPGTRLTVT.

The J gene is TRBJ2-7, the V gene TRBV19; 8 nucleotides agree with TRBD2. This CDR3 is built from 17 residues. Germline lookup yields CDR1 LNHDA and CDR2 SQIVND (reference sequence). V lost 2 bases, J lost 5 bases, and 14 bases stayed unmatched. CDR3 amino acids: CASSITLSSGIVNEQYF. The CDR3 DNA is TGTGCCAGTAGTATAACTCTGAGTAGCGGGATAGTCAACGAGCAGTACTTC.

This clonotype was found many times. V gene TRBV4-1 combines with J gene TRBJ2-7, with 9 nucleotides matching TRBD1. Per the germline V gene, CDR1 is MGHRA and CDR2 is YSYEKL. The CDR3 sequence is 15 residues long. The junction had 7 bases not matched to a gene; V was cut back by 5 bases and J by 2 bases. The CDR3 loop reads CASSNRGLKTYEQYF. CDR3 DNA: TGCGCCAGCAGCAACAGGGGGCTAAAGACCTACGAGCAGTACTTC.

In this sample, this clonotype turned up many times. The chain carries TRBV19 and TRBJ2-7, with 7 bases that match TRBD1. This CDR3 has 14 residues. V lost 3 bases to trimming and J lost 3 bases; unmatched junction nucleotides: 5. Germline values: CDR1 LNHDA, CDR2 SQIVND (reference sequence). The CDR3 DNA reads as TGTGCCAGTAGTATTAGTTGGGACAGCTACGAGCAGTACTTC. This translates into CASSISWDSYEQYF.